This T cell receptor beta chain was sequenced in a study of T-cell memory formation after mild COVID-19. Findings of the study overall: Cross-reactive memory seemingly joined, as some responding clones were found in pre-infection memory. Clones that got smaller from day 15 to 85 had even CD4/CD8, while clones growing later tipped toward CD4+.

This clonotype appeared many times. Its antigen is as yet unknown. CDR3 size: 14 residues. Trimming pared 6 bases from V and 3 bases from J, leaving 13 bases between. TCRalpha and TCRbeta libraries used 5'RACE with constant-segment primers and UMIs. TCRdb independently ran MiXCR on the 5' RACE reads; one entry per CDR3 protein. The sample lists some 150,000 distinct CDR3 sequences, about 5.7% occurring once. This chain uses TRBV12-3 or TRBV12-4 with TRBJ2-3; the D gene is possibly TRBD2 (6 bases). Material for sequencing was PBMCs or a T cell subset sorted from them (not recorded which). The TCR sequence derives from an adult woman who had mild COVID-19 (a few samples of this study predate the infection). Cell type and time point are not known. CDR3 DNA sequence: TGTGCCAGCAGCCCGGCGGCGGGGACAGATACGCAGTATTTT. Translating gives CASSPAAGTDTQYF.